This TCR beta chain was found in a study of blood T cells in healthy people across ages. Primed by a sample-barcoded 5' primer and a J-beta primer mix, a second PCR proceeded for roughly 6 to 12 cycles. TCRdb analysed the 5' RACE reads with MiXCR anew, one entry per CDR3 protein. This table holds more than 750,000 distinct CDR3 sequences, 25% to 35% found once. This clonotype was detected only a few times. This CDR3 is built from 14 residues. The V gene lost 6 bases and the J gene lost 0 bases, with 12 bases spanning the gap. A further study also used this sample, focusing on T cells of mothers and their children. Per that paper: Reads recorded for TCR beta CDR3 numbered over 8.5 million per mother and several million per child. Overlap ran slightly, non-significantly higher for related than unrelated mother-child pairs.

V and J are TRBV12-3 or TRBV12-4 and TRBJ2-7; D remains ambiguous. The sequencing sample was made of blood. This sequence originates from a woman in her forties in good health. The CDR3 nucleotides are TGTGCCAGCAGCAACTTTACGGGCTCCTACGAGCAGTACTTC. This sequence encodes CASSNFTGSYEQYF.